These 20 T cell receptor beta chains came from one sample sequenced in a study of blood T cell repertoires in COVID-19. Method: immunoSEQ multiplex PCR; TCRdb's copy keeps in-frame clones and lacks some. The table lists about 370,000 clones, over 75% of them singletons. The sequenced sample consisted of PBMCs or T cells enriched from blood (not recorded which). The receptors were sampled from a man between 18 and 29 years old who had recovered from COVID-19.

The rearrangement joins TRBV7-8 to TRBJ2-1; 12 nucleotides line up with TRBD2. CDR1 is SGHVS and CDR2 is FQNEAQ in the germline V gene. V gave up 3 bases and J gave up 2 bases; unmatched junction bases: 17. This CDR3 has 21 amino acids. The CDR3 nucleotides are TGTGCCAGCAGCTTTTTGCCATCTAGCGGGAGGGCCGAGGGCACCTACAATGAGCAGTTCTTC. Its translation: CASSFLPSSGRAEGTYNEQFF. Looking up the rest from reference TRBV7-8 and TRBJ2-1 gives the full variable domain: GAGVSQSPRYKVAKRGQDVALRCDPISGHVSLFWYQQALGQGPEFLTYFQNEAQLDKSGLPSDRFFAERPEGSVSTLKIQRTQQEDSAVYLCASSFLPSSGRAEGTYNEQFFGPGTRLTVL.

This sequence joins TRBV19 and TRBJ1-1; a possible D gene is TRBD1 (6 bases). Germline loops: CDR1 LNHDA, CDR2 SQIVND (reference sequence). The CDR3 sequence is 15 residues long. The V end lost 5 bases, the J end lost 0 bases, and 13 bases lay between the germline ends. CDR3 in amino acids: CASSDGQIMNTEAFF. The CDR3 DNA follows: TGTGCCAGTAGTGACGGACAGATCATGAACACTGAAGCTTTCTTT.

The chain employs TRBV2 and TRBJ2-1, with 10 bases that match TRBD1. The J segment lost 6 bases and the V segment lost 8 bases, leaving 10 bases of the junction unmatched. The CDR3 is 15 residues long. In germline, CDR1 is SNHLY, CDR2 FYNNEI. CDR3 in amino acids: CASVKTGGNGNEQFF. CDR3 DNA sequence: TGTGCCAGCGTCAAGACAGGGGGCAACGGCAATGAGCAGTTCTTC.

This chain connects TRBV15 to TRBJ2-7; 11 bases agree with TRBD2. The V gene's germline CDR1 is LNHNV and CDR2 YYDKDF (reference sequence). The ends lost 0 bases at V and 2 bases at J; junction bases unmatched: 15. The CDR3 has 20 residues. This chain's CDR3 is CATSRDLPFSSSGRTYEQYF. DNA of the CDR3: TGTGCCACCAGCAGAGATCTCCCCTTTTCGTCTAGCGGGAGGACCTACGAGCAGTACTTC.

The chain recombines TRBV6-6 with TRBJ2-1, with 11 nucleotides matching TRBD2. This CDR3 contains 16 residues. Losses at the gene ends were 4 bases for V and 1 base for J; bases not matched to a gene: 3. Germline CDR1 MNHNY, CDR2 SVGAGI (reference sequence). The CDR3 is CASSSSGRFSYNEQFF. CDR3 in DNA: TGTGCCAGCAGTTCTAGCGGGAGGTTTTCCTACAATGAGCAGTTCTTC.

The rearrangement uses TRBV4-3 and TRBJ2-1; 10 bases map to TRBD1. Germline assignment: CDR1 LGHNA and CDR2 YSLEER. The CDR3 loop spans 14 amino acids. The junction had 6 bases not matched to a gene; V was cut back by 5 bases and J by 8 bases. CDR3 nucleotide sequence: TGCGCCAGCAGCGTACGACAGGGGGCAGATGAGCAGTTCTTC. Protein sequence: CASSVRQGADEQFF.

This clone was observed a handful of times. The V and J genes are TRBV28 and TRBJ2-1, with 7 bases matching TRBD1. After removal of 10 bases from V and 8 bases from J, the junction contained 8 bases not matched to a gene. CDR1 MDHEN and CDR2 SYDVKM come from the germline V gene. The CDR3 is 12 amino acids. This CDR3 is CATLRGLDEQFF. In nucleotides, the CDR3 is TGTGCCACCTTGAGGGGGCTCGATGAGCAGTTCTTC. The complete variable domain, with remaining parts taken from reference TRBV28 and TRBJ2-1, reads DVKVTQSSRYLVKRTGEKVFLECVQDMDHENMFWYRQDPGLGLRLIYFSYDVKMKEKGDIPEGYSVSREKKERFSLILESASTNQTSMYLCATLRGLDEQFFGPGTRLTVL.

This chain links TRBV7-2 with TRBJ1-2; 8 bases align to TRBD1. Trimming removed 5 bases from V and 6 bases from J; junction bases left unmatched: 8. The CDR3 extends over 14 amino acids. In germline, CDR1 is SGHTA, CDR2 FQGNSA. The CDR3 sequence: CASSNDRGGHGYTF. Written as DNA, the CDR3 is TGTGCCAGCAGCAACGACAGGGGAGGTCATGGCTACACCTTC.

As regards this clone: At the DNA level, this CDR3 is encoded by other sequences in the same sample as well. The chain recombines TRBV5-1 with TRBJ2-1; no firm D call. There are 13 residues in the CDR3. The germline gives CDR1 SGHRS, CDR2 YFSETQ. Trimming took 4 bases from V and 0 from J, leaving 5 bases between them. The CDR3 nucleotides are TGCGCCAGCAGCCTAAACTCCTACAATGAGCAGTTCTTC. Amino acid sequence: CASSLNSYNEQFF.

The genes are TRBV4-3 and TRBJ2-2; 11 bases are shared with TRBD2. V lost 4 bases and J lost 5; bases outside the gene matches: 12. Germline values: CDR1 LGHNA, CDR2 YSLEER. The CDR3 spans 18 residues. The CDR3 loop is CASSPEGLAASRTGELFF. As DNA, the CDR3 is TGCGCCAGCAGCCCCGAGGGACTAGCGGCCTCCAGAACCGGGGAGCTGTTTTTT.

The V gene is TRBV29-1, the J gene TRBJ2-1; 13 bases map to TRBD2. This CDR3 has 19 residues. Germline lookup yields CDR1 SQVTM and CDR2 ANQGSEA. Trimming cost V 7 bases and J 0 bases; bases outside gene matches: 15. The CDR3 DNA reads TGCAGCGCGCGGGCCCCGGGACTAGCGGGGCTCAGCTCCTACAATGAGCAGTTCTTC. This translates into CSARAPGLAGLSSYNEQFF.

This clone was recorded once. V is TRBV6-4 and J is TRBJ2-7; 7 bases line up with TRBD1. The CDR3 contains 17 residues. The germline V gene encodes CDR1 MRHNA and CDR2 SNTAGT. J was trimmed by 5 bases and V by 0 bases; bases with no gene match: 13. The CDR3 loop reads CASSDSYLRDSKHEQYF. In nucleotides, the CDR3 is TGTGCCAGCAGTGACTCTTATTTACGGGACAGCAAACACGAGCAGTACTTC.

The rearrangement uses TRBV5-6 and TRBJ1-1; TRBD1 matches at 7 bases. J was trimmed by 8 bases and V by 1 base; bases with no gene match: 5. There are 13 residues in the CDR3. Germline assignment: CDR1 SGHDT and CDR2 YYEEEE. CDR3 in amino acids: CASSLRTGREAFF. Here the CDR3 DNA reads TGTGCCAGCAGCTTGAGGACAGGTAGAGAAGCTTTCTTT. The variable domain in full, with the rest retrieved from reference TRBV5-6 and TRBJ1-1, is DAGVTQSPTHLIKTRGQQVTLRCSPKSGHDTVSWYQQALGQGPQFIFQYYEEEERQRGNFPDRFSGHQFPNYSSELNVNALLLGDSALYLCASSLRTGREAFFGQGTRLTVV.

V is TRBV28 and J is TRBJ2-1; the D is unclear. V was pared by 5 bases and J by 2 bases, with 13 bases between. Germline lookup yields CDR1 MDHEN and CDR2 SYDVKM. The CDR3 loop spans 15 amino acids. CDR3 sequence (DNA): TGTGCCAGCAGTGGCCCATTAGCCCCCTACAATGAGCAGTTCTTC. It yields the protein CASSGPLAPYNEQFF.

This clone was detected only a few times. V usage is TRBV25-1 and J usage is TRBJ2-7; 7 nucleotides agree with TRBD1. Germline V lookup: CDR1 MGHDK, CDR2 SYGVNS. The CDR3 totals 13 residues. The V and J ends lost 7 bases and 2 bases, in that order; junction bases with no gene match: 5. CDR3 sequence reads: CASNRQGTYEQYF. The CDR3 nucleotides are TGTGCCAGCAACCGACAGGGAACCTACGAGCAGTACTTC.

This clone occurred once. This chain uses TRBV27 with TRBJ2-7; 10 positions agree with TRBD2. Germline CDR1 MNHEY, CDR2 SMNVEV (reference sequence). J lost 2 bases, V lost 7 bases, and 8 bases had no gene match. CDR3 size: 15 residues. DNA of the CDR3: TGTGCCAGCACCGCCCGGACTAGCGGAACCTACGAGCAGTACTTC. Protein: CASTARTSGTYEQYF.

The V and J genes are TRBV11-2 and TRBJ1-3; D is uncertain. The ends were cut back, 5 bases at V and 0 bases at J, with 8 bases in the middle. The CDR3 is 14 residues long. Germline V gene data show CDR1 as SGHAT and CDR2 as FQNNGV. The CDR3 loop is CASSAAHSGNTIYF. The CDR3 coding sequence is TGTGCCAGCAGCGCCGCGCACTCTGGAAACACCATATATTTT.

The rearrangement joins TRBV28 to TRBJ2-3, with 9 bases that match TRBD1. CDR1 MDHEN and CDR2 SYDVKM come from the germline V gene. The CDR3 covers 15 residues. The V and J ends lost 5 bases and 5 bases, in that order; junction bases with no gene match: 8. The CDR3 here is CASSTPGTGQDTQYF. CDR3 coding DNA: TGTGCCAGCAGTACTCCTGGGACAGGGCAAGATACGCAGTATTTT.

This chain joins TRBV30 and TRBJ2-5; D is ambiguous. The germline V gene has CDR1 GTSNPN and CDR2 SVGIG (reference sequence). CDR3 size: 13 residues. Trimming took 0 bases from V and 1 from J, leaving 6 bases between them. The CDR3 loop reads CAWSVSSQETQYF. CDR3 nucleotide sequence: TGTGCCTGGAGTGTAAGCTCCCAAGAGACCCAGTACTTC.

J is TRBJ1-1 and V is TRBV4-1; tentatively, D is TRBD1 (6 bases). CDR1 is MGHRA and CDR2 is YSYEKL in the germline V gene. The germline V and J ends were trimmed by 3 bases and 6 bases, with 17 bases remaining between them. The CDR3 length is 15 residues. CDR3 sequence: CASSQSSGESAEAFF. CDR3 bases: TGCGCCAGCAGCCAGTCATCAGGGGAATCGGCTGAAGCTTTCTTT.